The 7 T cell receptor beta chains below come from one sample, sequenced in a study of T-cell reconstitution after alpha-beta-depleted transplantation in children. During its preparation, the TCRbeta library received unique molecular identifiers. Via MiXCR, TCRdb re-called the PCR reads, giving one row per CDR3 protein. The sample shows around 190,000 distinct CDR3 sequences, roughly 6.6% of them seen only once. The sample here was PBMCs, taken before TCRalphabeta/CD19-depleted stem cell transplant. All receptors derive from a boy younger than 10 with acute lymphoblastic leukemia, due to receive a stem cell transplant.

With regard to this clonotype: Since a much larger clone is just one base distant, this may be a read error. This rearrangement joins TRBV11-1 to TRBJ2-3, with unresolved D. Germline-derived CDR1 and CDR2 are SGHAT and FQDESV (reference sequence). This CDR3 region has 15 residues. The CDR3 sequence: CSSSLGPQGTDTQYF. The CDR3 nucleotides are TGTTCCAGCAGCTTAGGACCACAAGGCACAGATACGCAGTATTTT. The full variable domain, with the rest looked up from reference TRBV11-1 and TRBJ2-3, is EAEVAQSPRYKITEKSQAVAFWCDPISGHATLYWYRQILGQGPELLVQFQDESVVDDSQLPKDRFSAERLKGVDSTLKIQPAELGDSAMYLCSSSLGPQGTDTQYFGPGTRLTVL.

This clonotype has at least ten counts. This chain links TRBV7-2 with TRBJ2-3; D gene unclear. Trimming took 4 bases from V and 10 from J, leaving 15 bases between them. Looked up from germline, CDR1 is SGHTA and CDR2 is FQGNSA. This CDR3 comprises 13 residues. Here the CDR3 reads CASSYNPARAQYF. In DNA form, the CDR3 reads TGTGCCAGCAGCTATAATCCCGCCCGGGCGCAGTATTTT.

In this sample, this clonotype turned up many times. The V and J genes are TRBV20-1 and TRBJ2-1, with unresolved D. Germline CDR1 reads DFQATT; CDR2 reads SNEGSKA (reference sequence). The CDR3 spans 11 residues. Trimming removed 6 bases at V and 4 bases at J, with 7 bases between. CDR3 protein: CSAVEYNEQFF. As DNA, the CDR3 is TGCAGTGCCGTGGAGTACAATGAGCAGTTCTTC.

This clonotype was counted at least ten times. The J gene is TRBJ2-7, the V gene TRBV5-1; TRBD2 matches at 10 bases. The CDR3 spans 16 residues. With 2 bases clipped from V and 0 bases from J, the junction kept 5 bases outside the gene matches. Germline V gene lookup returns CDR1 SGHRS and CDR2 YFSETQ. The CDR3 protein is CASSFSGRDSSYEQYF. The CDR3 bases are TGCGCCAGCAGCTTCAGCGGGAGGGATAGCTCCTACGAGCAGTACTTC.

This clonotype was counted ten times or more. CDR3 nucleotide sequence: TGTGCCAGCAGCTTAGGGCTGACAACCCCCGGCAGGGGTCAAGAGACCCAGTACTTC. Amino acid sequence: CASSLGLTTPGRGQETQYF. The chain is built from TRBV7-8 and TRBJ2-5, with D perhaps TRBD1 (6 bases). This CDR3 has 19 residues. Germline V gives CDR1 SGHVS, CDR2 FQNEAQ. Deletions cut 1 base from V and 2 bases from J, with 23 bases between.

There are many counts of this clonotype. This chain connects TRBV5-1 to TRBJ1-2; no firm D call. Germline V gene data show CDR1 as SGHRS and CDR2 as YFSETQ. Trimming pared 0 bases from V and 4 bases from J, leaving 16 bases between. This CDR3 is built from 16 residues. CDR3 residues: CASSLEQPQLLYGYTF. The CDR3 DNA follows: TGCGCCAGCAGCTTGGAGCAGCCACAATTACTCTATGGCTACACCTTC.

The chain has TRBV5-1 and TRBJ1-2; D perhaps matches TRBD1 (6 bases). Germline CDR1 reads SGHRS; CDR2 reads YFSETQ. This CDR3 contains 15 residues. The ends were cut back, 4 bases at V and 2 bases at J, with 15 bases in the middle. CDR3 in DNA: TGCGCCAGCAGCCTCGGTGCGGGGGCGAACTATGGCTACACCTTC. Translated, it gives CASSLGAGANYGYTF.